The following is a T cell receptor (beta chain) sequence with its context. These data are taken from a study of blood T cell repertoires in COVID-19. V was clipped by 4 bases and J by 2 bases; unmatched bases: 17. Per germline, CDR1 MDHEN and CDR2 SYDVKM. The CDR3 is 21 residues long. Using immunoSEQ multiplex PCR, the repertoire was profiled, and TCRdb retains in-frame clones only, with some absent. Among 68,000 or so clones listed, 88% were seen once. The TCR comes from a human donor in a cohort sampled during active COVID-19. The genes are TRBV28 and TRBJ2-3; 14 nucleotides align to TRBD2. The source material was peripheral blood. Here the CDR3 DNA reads TGTGCCAGCAGTTCGGGACCCCTCGGAGGACTAGCGGGAGGTGACACAGATACGCAGTATTTT. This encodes CASSSGPLGGLAGGDTDTQYF.